These 9 T cell receptor beta chains were sequenced from one sample in a study of monozygotic twins with inflammatory bowel disease. Using the 5' RACE reads, TCRdb records one entry per CDR3 protein without DNA. Its table records about 160,000 distinct CDR3 sequences. The material sequenced was blood. These TCRs come from a human donor with ulcerative colitis or Crohn's disease, or a healthy co-twin of an affected twin (not recorded which).

V and J are TRBV5-1 and TRBJ1-1. Germline values: CDR1 SGHRS, CDR2 YFSETQ. CDR3 length: 17 residues. The CDR3: CASSRGYSPLGNTEAFF.

This sequence joins TRBV5-1 and TRBJ2-3; TCRdb names TRBD2, which stays unverified in the absence of DNA. The CDR3 length is 18 residues. CDR1 and CDR2 from the germline V gene are SGHRS and YFSETQ. CDR3 in amino acids: CASSSGLAGGPSTDTQYF.

The chain carries TRBV18 and TRBJ2-7; TCRdb lists TRBD2, though no DNA is available to test this call. Germline assignment: CDR1 KGHSH and CDR2 LQKENI. This CDR3 is built from 16 residues. CDR3 in amino acids: CASSPKEGPLAYEQYF.

The CDR3 region is CASSLRGRVSEQFF. This sequence joins TRBV5-1 and TRBJ2-1; the D call from TCRdb, TRBD2, cannot be confirmed without DNA. Germline CDR1 is SGHRS and CDR2 is YFSETQ. This CDR3 has 14 residues.

V gene TRBV24-1 combines with J gene TRBJ2-6; there is no DNA to check the TCRdb D call of TRBD2. Germline-derived CDR1 and CDR2 are KGHDR and SFDVKD. The CDR3 is made up of 17 amino acids. The CDR3 reads CATSDPLGGPGANVLTF.

The gene calls are TRBV28 and TRBJ2-7; TCRdb indicates TRBD2, and absent DNA this call remains unverified. The CDR3 runs 16 residues. CDR1 MDHEN and CDR2 SYDVKM come from the germline V gene. CDR3 amino acids: CASSSRSSGRDYEQYF.

This chain joins TRBV5-1 and TRBJ2-2; the D call of TRBD2 rests on TCRdb alone, since no DNA is present to check it. This CDR3 has 15 amino acids. CDR1 and CDR2 (germline): SGHRS, YFSETQ. The CDR3: CASSLETSTTGELFF.

The chain recombines TRBV10-2 with TRBJ2-1. The germline V gene has CDR1 WSHSY and CDR2 SAAADI. The CDR3 is 13 residues long. This CDR3 is CASRVEDLNEQFF.

The CDR3 region is CASSLSGEQLFF. The V and J genes are TRBV7-9 and TRBJ1-4. The CDR3 runs 12 residues. Germline V gene sequence: CDR1 SEHNR, CDR2 FQNEAQ (reference sequence).